Below are 32 T cell receptor beta chains sequenced from a single sample in a study of blood T cells in healthy people across ages. A second PCR, run for roughly 7 to 12 cycles, used a sample-barcoded 5' primer plus a J-beta primer mix. TCRdb fed the 5' RACE reads into MiXCR, producing one record per CDR3 protein. The sample records about 1.4 million distinct CDR3 sequences, around 59% being singletons. Sequencing was performed on blood. The origin of the receptors is a young man in good health.

This clonotype showed up just once. The rearrangement joins TRBV20-1 to TRBJ2-1; D gene uncertain. There are 16 residues in the CDR3. With 0 bases removed from V and 7 bases from J, the gap between germline ends came to 19 bases. Looked up from germline, CDR1 is DFQATT and CDR2 is SNEGSKA (reference sequence). Here the CDR3 DNA reads TGCAGTGCTAGAGACATGCAGGTATCCGCAAAGAATGAGCAGTTCTTC. Amino acid sequence: CSARDMQVSAKNEQFF.

The chain recombines TRBV3-1 with TRBJ2-1; D is unresolved. The germline CDR1 and CDR2 sequences are LGHDT and YNNKEL (reference sequence). V lost 4 bases and J lost 0, with 13 bases in between. CDR3 length equals 16 residues. The DNA for the CDR3 is TGTGCCAGCAGCCCCCAATCCCGGAACTCCTACAATGAGCAGTTCTTC. Amino acid sequence: CASSPQSRNSYNEQFF.

V is TRBV20-1 and J is TRBJ2-7; 8 nucleotides align to TRBD2. The CDR3 has 11 residues. Germline-derived CDR1 and CDR2 are DFQATT and SNEGSKA (reference sequence). After removal of 6 bases from V and 6 bases from J, the junction contained 4 bases not matched to a gene. The CDR3 loop is CSALAGSEQYF. The CDR3 DNA follows: TGCAGTGCGCTAGCGGGTTCCGAGCAGTACTTC.

The CDR3 spells CASSPDLAGGASEQFF. The DNA for the CDR3 is TGTGCCAGCAGCCCAGACCTAGCGGGGGGTGCATCTGAGCAGTTCTTC. J is TRBJ2-1 and V is TRBV11-2, with 11 bases matching TRBD2. Germline trimming cut 5 bases from V and 9 bases from J; bases unmatched to any gene: 12. The CDR3 loop spans 16 amino acids. The germline V gene encodes CDR1 SGHAT and CDR2 FQNNGV.

The J gene is TRBJ1-1, the V gene TRBV2; D remains unclear. This CDR3 comprises 13 residues. Trimming took 7 bases from V and 6 from J, leaving 15 bases between them. Germline-derived CDR1 and CDR2 are SNHLY and FYNNEI. The CDR3 reads CASKSDPFSEAFF. The CDR3 region has the DNA TGTGCCAGCAAATCCGACCCGTTTTCTGAAGCTTTCTTT.

This chain links TRBV14 with TRBJ1-6; D gene ambiguous. Trimming left V 5 bases short and J 0 bases short, with 11 bases between. The CDR3 runs to 16 residues. The V gene's germline CDR1 is SGHDN and CDR2 FVKESK. The CDR3 region is CASSSSASSYNSPLHF. The CDR3 DNA reads TGTGCCAGCAGCTCTTCGGCAAGCTCCTATAATTCACCCCTCCACTTT.

The chain employs TRBV6-2 or TRBV6-3 and TRBJ2-3; no clear D. V lost 6 bases and J 6 bases, leaving 13 bases between the germline ends. CDR3 size: 13 residues. From germline, CDR1 is MNHEY and CDR2 SVGEGT. The CDR3 DNA sequence: TGTGCCAGCAGAAGCCCCACGATGGATACGCAGTATTTT. Translated: CASRSPTMDTQYF.

The rearrangement links TRBV25-1 to TRBJ2-7; 9 nucleotides agree with TRBD1. J was trimmed by 3 bases and V by 6 bases; bases with no gene match: 9. There are 15 residues in the CDR3. Germline loops: CDR1 MGHDK, CDR2 SYGVNS. CDR3 region: CASSPGQGGVYEQYF. The CDR3 coding sequence is TGTGCCAGCAGCCCGGGACAGGGTGGAGTCTACGAGCAGTACTTC.

The rearrangement joins TRBV7-2 to TRBJ1-2; D gene unclear. The ends were cut back, 5 bases at V and 0 bases at J, with 13 bases in the middle. Germline CDR1 is SGHTA and CDR2 is FQGNSA. The CDR3 consists of 15 residues. The chain's CDR3 is CASSLSTDSNYGYTF. The CDR3 region has the DNA TGTGCCAGCAGCCTCAGTACAGACTCTAACTATGGCTACACCTTC. Variable domain in full (rest from reference TRBV7-2 and TRBJ1-2): GAGVSQSPSNKVTEKGKDVELRCDPISGHTALYWYRQSLGQGLEFLIYFQGNSAPDKSGLPSDRFSAERTGGSVSTLTIQRTQQEDSAVYLCASSLSTDSNYGYTFGSGTRLTVV.

The chain employs TRBV21-1 and TRBJ2-7; the table's D call, TRBD1, has no DNA check behind it. TRBV21-1 is a recognized pseudogene. The CDR3 loop spans 16 amino acids. The CDR3 loop reads CASSSPWARGPYEQYF. CDR3 bases: TGTGCCAGCAGCAGCCCCTGGGCGAGGGGCCCCTACGAGCAGTACTTC.

This clonotype was seen a single time. The chain is built from TRBV7-2 and TRBJ2-5; 13 nucleotides line up with TRBD2. Germline CDR1 SGHTA, CDR2 FQGNSA. With V trimmed by 3 bases and J by 2 bases, 3 bases remained unmatched. The CDR3 spans 16 residues. CDR3 nucleotide sequence: TGTGCCAGCAGCTTTAGGACTAGCGGGGGTCAAGAGACCCAGTACTTC. This sequence encodes CASSFRTSGGQETQYF.

The rearrangement joins TRBV2 to TRBJ1-1; D unclear. Germline CDR1 reads SNHLY; CDR2 reads FYNNEI. There are 14 residues in the CDR3. V was clipped by 8 bases and J by 1 base, with 14 bases between them. CDR3 coding DNA: TGTGCCAGCGTTGAGAGGGCTCCGAACACTGAAGCTTTCTTT. Protein sequence: CASVERAPNTEAFF. Full variable domain (rest looked up from reference TRBV2 and TRBJ1-1): EPEVTQTPSHQVTQMGQEVILRCVPISNHLYFYWYRQILGQKVEFLVSFYNNEISEKSEIFDDQFSVERPDGSNFTLKIRSTKLEDSAMYFCASVERAPNTEAFFGQGTRLTVV.

The table lists this clonotype with a few counts. This chain connects TRBV27 to TRBJ2-7, with D unresolved. There are 14 residues in the CDR3. Germline V lookup: CDR1 MNHEY, CDR2 SMNVEV (reference sequence). V lost 3 bases and J 2 bases, leaving 11 bases between the germline ends. In nucleotides, the CDR3 is TGTGCCAGCAGTTTGGGCCCCAGAACCTACGAGCAGTACTTC. It codes for CASSLGPRTYEQYF.

The chain carries TRBV7-9 and TRBJ2-7; D might be TRBD1 (6 bases). The V end was cut by 4 bases, the J end by 0 bases, with 13 bases between. The length of the CDR3 is 15 residues. The germline CDR1 and CDR2 sequences are SEHNR and FQNEAQ (reference sequence). Here the CDR3 reads CASSSITGYSYEQYF. Written as DNA, the CDR3 is TGTGCCAGCAGCTCAATTACAGGGTACTCCTACGAGCAGTACTTC.

This clonotype was counted only a few times. The chain recombines TRBV7-2 with TRBJ2-1; TRBD1 matches at 9 bases. The CDR3 runs 15 residues. Germline CDR1 and CDR2: SGHTA and FQGNSA. Trimming at V came to 6 bases and at J to 6 bases, leaving 9 bases not matched to a gene. The CDR3 DNA is TGTGCCAGCAGTGCCGTGGGACAGGGAGGCAATGAGCAGTTCTTC. This gives the protein CASSAVGQGGNEQFF.

The chain employs TRBV4-1 and TRBJ1-5; no clear D. This CDR3 region has 15 residues. V was pared by 6 bases and J by 5 bases, with 17 bases between. From germline, CDR1 is MGHRA and CDR2 YSYEKL. The CDR3 region is CASRAMTGPYQPQHF. The CDR3 bases are TGCGCCAGCAGAGCGATGACCGGCCCTTATCAGCCCCAGCATTTT.

This clonotype has more than one count but fewer than ten. The chain couples TRBV15 to TRBJ1-4; 7 nucleotides agree with TRBD1. Trimming removed 3 bases from V and 7 bases from J; junction bases left unmatched: 8. Germline CDR1 LNHNV, CDR2 YYDKDF (reference sequence). This CDR3 is 15 amino acids long. CDR3 DNA: TGTGCCACCAGCAGGCCACAGGGGATGGGTGAAAAACTGTTTTTT. Encoded protein: CATSRPQGMGEKLFF.

This chain links TRBV7-2 with TRBJ2-5; D gene unclear. Judging by the DNA end, TRBJ2-1 fits better; the J call may be wrong. The length of the CDR3 is 12 residues. Per the germline V gene, CDR1 is SGHTA and CDR2 is FQGNSA. The DNA of the CDR3 is TGTGCCAGCAGCTTAGACCAAGAGACCCAGTTCTTC. Residues: CASSLDQETQFF.

V usage is TRBV10-3 and J usage is TRBJ2-6; D uncertain. V shed 2 bases and J shed 0 bases, with 5 bases lying between them. Germline assignment: CDR1 ENHRY and CDR2 SYGVKD. CDR3 length: 15 residues. CDR3 nucleotides: TGTGCCATCAGTGAGAGTTACTCTGGGGCCAACGTCCTGACTTTC. Its translation is CAISESYSGANVLTF.

The chain carries TRBV5-1 and TRBJ2-4, with a weak D call TRBD2 (5 bases). Matching the DNA end better, TRBJ2-5 makes the J call doubtful. This CDR3 region has 14 residues. From germline, CDR1 is SGHRS and CDR2 YFSETQ. The CDR3 loop reads CASSRRGLVETQYF. CDR3 nucleotide sequence: TGCGCCAGCAGTCGTAGAGGGCTAGTAGAGACCCAGTACTTC.

This clonotype came up once. The CDR3 reads CASSYPRLAGRSSTDTQYF. For the CDR3, the DNA is TGTGCCAGCAGTTATCCCCGACTAGCGGGACGATCTAGCACAGATACGCAGTATTTT. The chain uses TRBV12-3 or TRBV12-4 and TRBJ2-3, with TRBD2 identical over 11 bases. This CDR3 has 19 amino acids. V dropped 4 bases and J dropped 0; count of bases not matched to a gene: 12.

The chain couples TRBV7-6 to TRBJ2-5; D gene ambiguous. The germline V gene encodes CDR1 SGHVS and CDR2 FNYEAQ. This CDR3 contains 14 residues. The V end was cut by 5 bases, the J end by 4 bases, with 14 bases between. The CDR3 is CASSRSSPGETQYF. CDR3 bases: TGTGCCAGCAGCCGCTCAAGTCCGGGAGAGACCCAGTACTTC. Drawing the rest from reference TRBV7-6 and TRBJ2-5, the complete variable domain is GAGVSQSPRYKVTKRGQDVALRCDPISGHVSLYWYRQALGQGPEFLTYFNYEAQQDKSGLPNDRFSAERPEGSISTLTIQRTEQRDSAMYRCASSRSSPGETQYFGPGTRLLVL.

The table lists this clonotype with a few counts. The chain carries TRBV20-1 and TRBJ2-7; 8 positions agree with TRBD1. The CDR3 loop spans 14 amino acids. The germline gives CDR1 DFQATT, CDR2 SNEGSKA (reference sequence). J was trimmed by 2 bases and V by 5 bases; bases with no gene match: 8. CDR3 protein: CSADRGRATYEQYF. CDR3 DNA sequence: TGCAGTGCTGACAGGGGAAGAGCCACCTACGAGCAGTACTTC.

The chain is built from TRBV7-9 and TRBJ2-5, with 7 bases matching TRBD2. J lost 13 bases, V lost 5 bases, and 10 bases had no gene match. Germline V gives CDR1 SEHNR, CDR2 FQNEAQ (reference sequence). This CDR3 has 12 amino acids. The CDR3 region has the DNA TGTGCCAGCAGCCCTGGGGGGGACGTACCGTACTTC. Encoded protein: CASSPGGDVPYF.

This clonotype has just a few counts. The genes are TRBV27 and TRBJ2-7; D gene uncertain. Trimming pared 1 base from V and 4 bases from J, leaving 8 bases between. The CDR3 has 13 amino acids. CDR1 and CDR2 from the germline V gene are MNHEY and SMNVEV (reference sequence). In nucleotides, the CDR3 is TGTGCCAGCAGTTTATTGAAGGGTTACGAGCAGTACTTC. It yields the protein CASSLLKGYEQYF.

The chain recombines TRBV27 with TRBJ2-1; 11 positions match TRBD2. The closer fit of TRBJ2-7 to the DNA end suggests the J call may be wrong. The CDR3 loop spans 14 amino acids. Germline loops: CDR1 MNHEY, CDR2 SMNVEV (reference sequence). CDR3 DNA sequence: TGTGCCTCCTCACTAGCGGGAGCTTACAATGAGCAGTACTTC. Translation gives CASSLAGAYNEQYF.

The gene calls are TRBV7-2 and TRBJ2-3, with 11 bases fitting TRBD2. The CDR3 is made up of 16 amino acids. V was pared by 5 bases and J by 2 bases, with 6 bases of the junction left unmatched. Germline CDR1 is SGHTA and CDR2 is FQGNSA. The CDR3 region is CASSHRLAGITDTQYF. The CDR3 nucleotides are TGTGCCAGCAGCCATAGACTAGCGGGGATCACAGATACGCAGTATTTT.

A few counts support this clonotype. The CDR3 bases are TGTGCCAGCAGCAAAGTTTCGAACAGGGAGGGAAGAGAGACCCAGTACTTC. It encodes CASSKVSNREGRETQYF. The rearrangement joins TRBV21-1 to TRBJ2-5; the D call of TRBD2 is as the table states it, not checked on the DNA. TRBV21-1 is described as a pseudogene. The CDR3 has 17 residues.

The chain uses TRBV30 and TRBJ1-1; TRBD1 matches 10 bases. Trimming took 5 bases from V and 6 from J; bases not matched to a gene: 9. This CDR3 contains 14 residues. Looked up from germline, CDR1 is GTSNPN and CDR2 is SVGIG (reference sequence). CDR3 amino acids: CAWLTGTGDAEAFF. The DNA for the CDR3 is TGTGCCTGGCTCACCGGGACAGGGGATGCTGAAGCTTTCTTT. The variable domain in full, with the rest retrieved from reference TRBV30 and TRBJ1-1, is SQTIHQWPATLVQPVGSPLSLECTVEGTSNPNLYWYRQAAGRGLQLLFYSVGIGQISSEVPQNLSASRPQDRQFILSSKKLLLSDSGFYLCAWLTGTGDAEAFFGQGTRLTVV.

V gene TRBV7-2 combines with J gene TRBJ2-5, with 11 bases aligning to TRBD2. This CDR3 has 18 amino acids. V shed 4 bases and J 5 bases; nucleotides not matched to a gene: 15. Germline V gives CDR1 SGHTA, CDR2 FQGNSA. The CDR3 sequence: CASSSSGTSGALGETQYF. The CDR3 coding sequence is TGTGCCAGCAGCTCCTCCGGGACTAGCGGCGCCTTAGGGGAGACCCAGTACTTC.

A remark on this clonotype: The junction and the germline gene differ at one end; a read error may be behind it. This rearrangement joins TRBV5-1 to TRBJ2-2; no firm D call. Germline V gives CDR1 SGHRS, CDR2 YFSETQ. This CDR3 contains 14 residues. The CDR3 sequence: CASSLAPNTGELFF. CDR3 DNA sequence: TGTGCCAGCAGCTTAGCACCGAACACCGGGGAGCTGTTTTTT.

The V and J genes are TRBV6-2 or TRBV6-3 and TRBJ2-3, with TRBD1 matching over 9 bases. CDR1 MNHEY and CDR2 SVGEGT come from the germline V gene. This CDR3 region has 15 residues. The V gene end was trimmed by 5 bases and the J gene end by 2 bases; junction bases not matched to a gene: 5. This chain's CDR3 is CASSTTGGSTDTQYF. In DNA, the CDR3 is TGTGCCAGCAGTACAACAGGGGGCTCCACAGATACGCAGTATTTT.